This T cell receptor (beta chain) was profiled in a study of T cells after posttransplantation cyclophosphamide. The method was immunoSEQ multiplex PCR; TCRdb's version includes in-frame clones alone and lacks a portion of them. The data contain roughly 49,000 clones, more than 70% of them seen just once; the ten biggest clones take up 2.8%. In germline, CDR1 is GTSNPN, CDR2 SVGIG (reference sequence). Unmatched junction bases numbered 6, after V lost 1 base and J lost 2 bases. The CDR3 has 16 amino acids. Points from the study as a whole: Later post-transplant blood repertoires were often dominated by donor CD8+ memory clones. TRB clonality was highly associated with recipient CMV seropositivity and reactivation. Blood and skin or GI T cell repertoires showed limited TRB overlap.

To note about this clone: The antigen remains undetermined.

The material sequenced was PBMCs. This sequence originates from a man younger than 40 with a blood cancer, CMV-positive, and with a related stem cell donor. The chain recombines TRBV30 with TRBJ2-1; 9 bases match TRBD1. CDR3 bases: TGTGCCTGGAGTGCCAAGACAGGGGGAACCTACAATGAGCAGTTCTTC. It specifies CAWSAKTGGTYNEQFF.